These 27 T cell receptor beta chains share one sample of origin, sequenced in a study of blood T cell repertoires in COVID-19 (dated by TCRdb to 2019 to 2021). The method was the immunoSEQ multiplex PCR assay. TCRdb carries this immuneACCESS record with in-frame sequences only. Its versions omit some clonotypes, under half of them owing to an unresolved V gene in the studies checked, with the rest unexplained. In this sample the table shows under 150,000 clones, 70% to 90% of which occur a single time. About 1.5% of the sample belongs to the ten largest clones. Input material: peripheral blood. These receptors came from a human donor in a cohort sampled during active COVID-19.

The chain carries TRBV5-1 and TRBJ2-1, with 9 bases that match TRBD2. V was clipped by 3 bases and J by 9 bases; unmatched bases: 7. The germline CDR1 and CDR2 sequences are SGHRS and YFSETQ. This CDR3 is built from 14 residues. CDR3 residues: CASSSWTSESEQFF. The CDR3 DNA sequence: TGCGCCAGCAGCTCTTGGACTAGCGAAAGTGAGCAGTTCTTC.

The chain is built from TRBV10-3 and TRBJ2-1; D is possibly TRBD1 (5 bases). Germline CDR1 and CDR2: ENHRY and SYGVKD. The germline V and J ends were trimmed by 6 bases and 7 bases, with 19 bases remaining between them. CDR3 length: 15 residues. CDR3 loop: CAIRTDTSLLNEQFF. In DNA form, the CDR3 reads TGTGCCATCAGGACGGACACCTCCCTCCTTAATGAGCAGTTCTTC.

The genes are TRBV7-9 and TRBJ2-1, with D possibly TRBD1 on 5 matching bases. The germline gives CDR1 SEHNR, CDR2 FQNEAQ (reference sequence). Trimming took 11 bases from V and 8 from J, leaving 19 bases between them. There are 13 residues in the CDR3. The CDR3 sequence: CAVKGVDLDEQFF. The CDR3 nucleotides read TGTGCCGTCAAAGGGGTTGACCTCGATGAGCAGTTCTTC. Using reference TRBV7-9 and TRBJ2-1 for the parts outside the CDR3, the full variable domain is DTGVSQNPRHKITKRGQNVTFRCDPISEHNRLYWYRQTLGQGPEFLTYFQNEAQLEKSRLLSDRFSAERPKGSFSTLEIQRTEQGDSAMYLCAVKGVDLDEQFFGPGTRLTVL.

The CDR3 sequence is CASSEGQYSGNEQFF. The CDR3, as DNA: TGCGCCAGCAGTGAGGGGCAGTACAGTGGGAATGAGCAGTTCTTC. The chain has TRBV10-2 and TRBJ2-1; D is ambiguous. Trimming removed 2 bases from V and 7 bases from J, with 15 bases in between. The CDR3 totals 15 residues. Germline V gene data show CDR1 as WSHSY and CDR2 as SAAADI.

The chain has TRBV29-1 and TRBJ2-3; D is ambiguous. V was shortened by 2 bases and J by 6 bases, with 9 bases between the two germline ends. Germline-derived CDR1 and CDR2 are SQVTM and ANQGSEA. The CDR3 has 12 residues. CDR3 bases: TGCAGCGTTGAACCGCTGGGCGATACGCAGTATTTT. It is translated as CSVEPLGDTQYF.

V usage is TRBV4-1 and J usage is TRBJ2-5; D is possibly TRBD2 (6 bases). The CDR3 loop spans 14 amino acids. With 1 base removed from V and 4 bases from J, the gap between germline ends came to 10 bases. CDR1 is MGHRA and CDR2 is YSYEKL in the germline V gene. The CDR3 DNA reads TGCGCCAGCAGCCAAGCGGGAGCCCCAGAGACCCAGTACTTC. The encoded protein is CASSQAGAPETQYF.

The chain recombines TRBV5-6 with TRBJ2-7; 11 positions match TRBD2. Germline V gene data show CDR1 as SGHDT and CDR2 as YYEEEE. Trimming cost V 3 bases and J 3 bases; bases outside gene matches: 8. The CDR3 is 16 amino acids. The CDR3 sequence: CASSSILAGGYYEQYF. CDR3 coding DNA: TGTGCCAGCAGCTCAATCCTAGCGGGAGGTTACTACGAGCAGTACTTC.

V gene TRBV29-1 combines with J gene TRBJ1-1; 7 nucleotides match TRBD1. This CDR3 comprises 12 residues. The germline V gene encodes CDR1 SQVTM and CDR2 ANQGSEA. The junction had 3 bases not matched to a gene; V was cut back by 7 bases and J by 1 base. CDR3 in DNA: TGCAGCGGTGGGACAGCGAACACTGAAGCTTTCTTT. Translation gives CSGGTANTEAFF.

This rearrangement joins TRBV28 to TRBJ2-3, with 12 positions matching TRBD1. With V trimmed by 7 bases and J by 4 bases, 9 bases remained unmatched. Germline V CDR1 and CDR2: MDHEN, SYDVKM. CDR3 length: 16 amino acids. The CDR3 sequence is CASTSIGTGGSDTQYF. In DNA, the CDR3 is TGTGCCAGCACCTCAATAGGGACAGGGGGCTCAGATACGCAGTATTTT.

The genes are TRBV3-1 (or the pseudogene TRBV3-2) and TRBJ2-7; no clear D. This CDR3 contains 14 residues. The germline CDR1 and CDR2 sequences are LGHDT and YNNKEL (reference sequence). Trimming removed 4 bases at V and 2 bases at J, with 12 bases between. As DNA, the CDR3 is TGTGCCAGCAGCCCCGGTACAGCTGCCTACGAGCAGTACTTC. Translated: CASSPGTAAYEQYF.

This rearrangement joins TRBV29-1 to TRBJ2-5, with D possibly being TRBD2 (6 bases). The germline V gene encodes CDR1 SQVTM and CDR2 ANQGSEA. V lost 7 bases, J lost 3 bases, and 12 bases lay in between. The CDR3 length is 12 residues. CDR3 residues: CSARDWKETQYF. Here the CDR3 DNA reads TGCAGCGCCCGGGACTGGAAAGAGACCCAGTACTTC.

The chain has TRBV5-1 and TRBJ1-1; 7 nucleotides match TRBD1. Germline V lookup: CDR1 SGHRS, CDR2 YFSETQ. The CDR3 covers 14 residues. J was trimmed by 3 bases and V by 4 bases; bases with no gene match: 6. Here the CDR3 DNA reads TGCGCCAGCAGCACCGGACAGGAGTACACTGAAGCTTTCTTT. Translation gives CASSTGQEYTEAFF.

This chain links TRBV5-1 with TRBJ2-3; 9 bases match TRBD2. Germline V gene lookup returns CDR1 SGHRS and CDR2 YFSETQ. Trimming at V came to 0 bases and at J to 0 bases, leaving 11 bases not matched to a gene. There are 19 residues in the CDR3. The CDR3 here is CASSLGGGASGTSTDTQYF. CDR3 in DNA: TGCGCCAGCAGCTTGGGAGGTGGGGCTAGCGGGACTAGCACAGATACGCAGTATTTT.

The chain couples TRBV7-2 to TRBJ2-3; perhaps TRBD1 as D (6 bases). Trimming took 2 bases from V and 2 from J, leaving 11 bases between them. Germline CDR1 reads SGHTA; CDR2 reads FQGNSA. The CDR3 spans 15 residues. This CDR3 reads CASSLKQGNTDTQYF. DNA for the CDR3: TGTGCCAGCAGCTTAAAGCAGGGGAACACAGATACGCAGTATTTT.

The chain uses TRBV4-2 and TRBJ1-2, with TRBD1 as a possible D gene (6 bases). This CDR3 is 15 amino acids long. Between the trimmed V and J ends, which lost 4 bases and 7 bases, there was a span of 19 bases. CDR1 and CDR2 (germline): LGHNA, YNFKEQ. CDR3 protein: CASSLSQGPRGGYTF. CDR3 coding DNA: TGTGCCAGCAGCCTGAGTCAGGGGCCTCGTGGTGGCTACACCTTC.

The J gene is TRBJ2-2, the V gene TRBV5-5, with TRBD1 as a possible D gene (5 bases). Trimming pared 5 bases from V and 3 bases from J, leaving 14 bases between. CDR1 is SGHKS and CDR2 is YYEKEE in the germline V gene (reference sequence). The CDR3 covers 15 residues. CDR3 in DNA: TGTGCCAGCAGTTCCAGGGTGTCGTACACCGGGGAGCTGTTTTTT. Translated, it gives CASSSRVSYTGELFF.

The chain couples TRBV5-1 to TRBJ2-2, with 11 bases identical to TRBD1. CDR1 SGHRS and CDR2 YFSETQ come from the germline V gene. The CDR3 consists of 18 residues. V shed 3 bases, J shed 0 bases, and the junction held 7 bases outside the gene matches. The CDR3 nucleotides read TGCGCCAGCAGCTCCGGGACAGGGGGTTTCCCGAACACCGGGGAGCTGTTTTTT. Translating it yields CASSSGTGGFPNTGELFF. The full variable domain, in which reference TRBV5-1 and TRBJ2-2 provide the parts outside the CDR3, is KAGVTQTPRYLIKTRGQQVTLSCSPISGHRSVSWYQQTPGQGLQFLFEYFSETQRNKGNFPGRFSGRQFSNSRSEMNVSTLELGDSALYLCASSSGTGGFPNTGELFFGEGSRLTVL.

The rearrangement uses TRBV4-2 and TRBJ2-5, with TRBD2 identical over 8 bases. CDR3 length: 17 amino acids. Germline values: CDR1 LGHNA, CDR2 YNFKEQ. J lost 3 bases, V lost 1 base, and 10 bases had no gene match. CDR3 region: CASSQGPGGLQEETQYF. Written as DNA, the CDR3 is TGTGCCAGCAGCCAAGGCCCGGGGGGGCTTCAGGAAGAGACCCAGTACTTC.

This clone has just a few counts. The CDR3 protein is CATSRGPPVAGGTDTQYF. CDR3 sequence (DNA): TGTGCCACCAGCAGAGGCCCCCCCGTAGCGGGAGGCACAGATACGCAGTATTTT. This chain joins TRBV15 and TRBJ2-3; 9 bases match TRBD2. The CDR3 consists of 18 residues. CDR1 is LNHNV and CDR2 is YYDKDF in the germline V gene (reference sequence). V trimming: 1 base; J trimming: 1 base; junction bases outside the gene matches: 9.

This clone came up a few times. CDR3 nucleotides: TGTGCCAGCAGCAGGGACAGGGATCAGCCCCAGCATTTT. Its protein product is CASSRDRDQPQHF. The genes are TRBV7-9 and TRBJ1-5, with 9 bases lining up with TRBD1. The junction had 1 base not matched to a gene; V was cut back by 5 bases and J by 5 bases. The CDR3 runs 13 residues. Looked up from germline, CDR1 is SEHNR and CDR2 is FQNEAQ (reference sequence). The entire variable domain, with the rest obtained from reference TRBV7-9 and TRBJ1-5, is as follows: DTGVSQNPRHKITKRGQNVTFRCDPISEHNRLYWYRQTLGQGPEFLTYFQNEAQLEKSRLLSDRFSAERPKGSFSTLEIQRTEQGDSAMYLCASSRDRDQPQHFGDGTRLSIL.

The V call is TRBV9, the J call TRBJ1-5, with D possibly TRBD1 on 5 matching bases. Germline CDR1 and CDR2: SGDLS and YYNGEE. V was clipped by 0 bases and J by 2 bases, with 6 bases between them. This CDR3 has 14 residues. In DNA, the CDR3 is TGTGCCAGCAGCGTAGGGGGCGGCAATCAGCCCCAGCATTTT. This sequence encodes CASSVGGGNQPQHF.

V and J are TRBV29-1 and TRBJ1-1, with D possibly being TRBD1 (5 bases). This CDR3 is 13 amino acids long. V was shortened by 6 bases and J by 3 bases, with 14 bases between the two germline ends. Germline CDR1 reads SQVTM; CDR2 reads ANQGSEA. The CDR3 DNA follows: TGCAGCGTAAGCAGGGTTTTGGACACTGAAGCTTTCTTT. Residues: CSVSRVLDTEAFF.

The V call is TRBV7-2, the J call TRBJ2-7, with 11 nucleotides matching TRBD2. The CDR3 is 16 amino acids. Germline CDR1 SGHTA, CDR2 FQGNSA. Trimming took 5 bases from V and 1 from J; bases not matched to a gene: 7. CDR3 DNA sequence: TGTGCCAGCAGCCTCCGGACTAGCGGGCGATCCTACGAGCAGTACTTC. Protein product: CASSLRTSGRSYEQYF.

The chain has TRBV2 and TRBJ1-1; TRBD1 matches at 9 bases. Germline V gene data show CDR1 as SNHLY and CDR2 as FYNNEI. J gave up 4 bases and V 7 bases, and 7 bases lay outside the gene matches. The CDR3 consists of 14 residues. DNA of the CDR3: TGTGCCAGCATCGTGGACAGGGGAGGCACTGAAGCTTTCTTT. The encoded protein is CASIVDRGGTEAFF.

The CDR3 sequence: CASSPVAGGETQYF. The CDR3 DNA reads as TGTGCCAGCTCACCGGTAGCGGGAGGTGAGACCCAGTACTTC. The V gene is TRBV18, the J gene TRBJ2-5; 10 bases are a match to TRBD2. Trimming cost V 3 bases and J 5 bases; bases outside gene matches: 3. The CDR3 sequence is 14 residues long. Germline V gene data show CDR1 as KGHSH and CDR2 as LQKENI.

J is TRBJ1-1 and V is TRBV3-1 (or the pseudogene TRBV3-2); 7 bases align to TRBD1. Trimming at V came to 0 bases and at J to 6 bases, leaving 4 bases not matched to a gene. Germline lookup yields CDR1 LGHDT and CDR2 YNNKEL (reference sequence). The length of the CDR3 is 14 residues. The DNA of the CDR3 is TGTGCCAGCAGCCAAGAAATTAGGGGGCCTGAAGCTTTCTTT. Translation: CASSQEIRGPEAFF.

The chain couples TRBV15 to TRBJ2-3; 9 nucleotides line up with TRBD2. V lost 8 bases and J lost 2; bases outside the gene matches: 5. Germline V gene sequence: CDR1 LNHNV, CDR2 YYDKDF (reference sequence). The CDR3 runs 14 residues. CDR3 DNA sequence: TGTGCCACCGCGGGGGGGGGTTCCACAGATACGCAGTATTTT. This sequence encodes CATAGGGSTDTQYF.